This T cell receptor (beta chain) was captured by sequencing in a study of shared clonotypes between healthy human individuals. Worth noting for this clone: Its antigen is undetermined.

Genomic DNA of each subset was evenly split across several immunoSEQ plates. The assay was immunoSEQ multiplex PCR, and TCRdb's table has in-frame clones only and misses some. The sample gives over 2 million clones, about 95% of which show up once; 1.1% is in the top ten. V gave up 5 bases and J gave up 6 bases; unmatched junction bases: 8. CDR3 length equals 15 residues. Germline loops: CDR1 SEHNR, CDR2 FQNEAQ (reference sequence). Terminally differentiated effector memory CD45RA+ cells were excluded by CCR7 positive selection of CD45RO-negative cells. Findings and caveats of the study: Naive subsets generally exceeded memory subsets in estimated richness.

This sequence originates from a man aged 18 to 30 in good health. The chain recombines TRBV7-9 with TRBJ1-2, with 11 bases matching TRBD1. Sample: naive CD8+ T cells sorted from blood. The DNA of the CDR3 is TGTGCCAGCAGCGGACGGACAGGGGGCTTCGATGGCTACACCTTC. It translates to CASSGRTGGFDGYTF.